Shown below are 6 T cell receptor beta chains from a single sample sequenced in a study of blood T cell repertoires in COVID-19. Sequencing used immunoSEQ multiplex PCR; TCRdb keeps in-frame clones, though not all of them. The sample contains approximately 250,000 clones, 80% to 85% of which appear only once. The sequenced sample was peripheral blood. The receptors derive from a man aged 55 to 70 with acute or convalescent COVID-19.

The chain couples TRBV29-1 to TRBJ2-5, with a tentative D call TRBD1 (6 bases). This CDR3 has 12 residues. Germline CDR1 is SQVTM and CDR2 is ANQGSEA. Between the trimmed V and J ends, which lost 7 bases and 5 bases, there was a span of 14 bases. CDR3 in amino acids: CSALQGIETQYF. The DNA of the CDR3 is TGCAGCGCCCTCCAGGGGATCGAGACCCAGTACTTC.

The CDR3 DNA sequence: TGTGCCAGCTCACCCATGGACAGGGGCGGTTCACCCCTCCACTTT. Translating gives CASSPMDRGGSPLHF. V is TRBV18 and J is TRBJ1-6; 9 bases match TRBD1. Germline lookup yields CDR1 KGHSH and CDR2 LQKENI. With 3 bases clipped from V and 9 bases from J, the junction kept 6 bases outside the gene matches. CDR3 length: 15 residues.

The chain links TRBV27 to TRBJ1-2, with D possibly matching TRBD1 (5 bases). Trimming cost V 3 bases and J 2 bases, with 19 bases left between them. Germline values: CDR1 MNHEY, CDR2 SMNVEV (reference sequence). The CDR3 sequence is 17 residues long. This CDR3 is CASSLNLSQGRNYGYTF. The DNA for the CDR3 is TGTGCCAGCAGTTTGAACCTCTCCCAGGGTCGAAACTATGGCTACACCTTC.

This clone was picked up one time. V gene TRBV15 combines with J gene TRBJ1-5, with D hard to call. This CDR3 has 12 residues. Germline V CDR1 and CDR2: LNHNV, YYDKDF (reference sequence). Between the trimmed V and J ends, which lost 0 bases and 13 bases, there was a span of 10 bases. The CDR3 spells CATSRDSGNQHF. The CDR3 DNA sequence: TGTGCCACCAGCAGAGATTCGGGTAATCAGCATTTT.

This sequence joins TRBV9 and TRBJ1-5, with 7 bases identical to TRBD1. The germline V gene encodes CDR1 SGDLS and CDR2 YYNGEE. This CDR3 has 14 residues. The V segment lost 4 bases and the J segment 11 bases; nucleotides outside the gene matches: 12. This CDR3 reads CASSPGQALSTQHF. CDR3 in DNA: TGTGCCAGCAGCCCCGGACAGGCCTTATCGACCCAGCATTTT.

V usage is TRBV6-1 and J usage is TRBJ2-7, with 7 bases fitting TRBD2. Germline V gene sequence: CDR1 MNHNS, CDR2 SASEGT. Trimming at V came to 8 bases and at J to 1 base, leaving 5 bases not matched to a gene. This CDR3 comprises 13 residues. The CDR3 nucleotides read TGTGCCAGCCAAGCGGGGAATTCCTACGAGCAGTACTTC. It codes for CASQAGNSYEQYF.